Listed here is a single TCR beta chain. As yet, its antigen is unknown. V shed 5 bases and J shed 11 bases, with 21 bases lying between them. The V gene's germline CDR1 is SGHAT and CDR2 FQNNGV. This CDR3 comprises 14 residues. The sample comes from a study of identical twins. Findings of the study overall: Partly confounded zero-insertion analyses could result from invariant MAIT and iNKT cells.

A universal primer site was created by template switching, with the cDNA bearing unique molecular identifiers. TCRdb passed the 5' RACE reads through MiXCR, listing each CDR3 protein once. The sample records around 650,000 distinct CDR3 sequences, roughly 6.6% being singletons. The sample was also linked to a second study, of yellow fever vaccine responses in identical twins.

The sequence derives from a woman aged 18-29 years in good health. The V gene is TRBV11-2, the J gene TRBJ1-1; D uncertain. Sequencing input: PBMCs. The CDR3 is CASSPDGRSTVAFF. The DNA of the CDR3 is TGTGCCAGCAGCCCAGACGGACGATCTACAGTCGCTTTCTTT.